This record concerns one T cell receptor beta chain sequence. The data are from a study of blood T cell repertoires in COVID-19. The overall study: Samples came from the United States, Italy and Spain, spanning acute and convalescent COVID-19. T cells, B-cell-depleted T cells, or PBMCs supplied cDNA or gDNA.

CDR3 length: 14 amino acids. From germline, CDR1 is MNHEY and CDR2 SMNVEV (reference sequence). Between the trimmed V and J ends, which lost 6 bases and 5 bases, there was a span of 14 bases. Original methodology: Estimation of nucleated cell counts was performed using reference gene primer amplification. Sequenced by immunoSEQ multiplex PCR; TCRdb stores in-frame clones only, minus some. V, J and clone size are taken as reported in that table, and D and trimming were inferred from the DNA itself. The data hold 130,000 or so clones, with 82% observed a single time. The TCR comes from a woman aged 70-85 years with acute or convalescent COVID-19. Input material: peripheral blood. The chain uses TRBV27 and TRBJ1-5; D is possibly TRBD1 (5 bases). CDR3 residues: CASRPTGGYQPQHF. For the CDR3, the DNA is TGTGCCAGCAGACCGACGGGGGGATATCAGCCCCAGCATTTT.